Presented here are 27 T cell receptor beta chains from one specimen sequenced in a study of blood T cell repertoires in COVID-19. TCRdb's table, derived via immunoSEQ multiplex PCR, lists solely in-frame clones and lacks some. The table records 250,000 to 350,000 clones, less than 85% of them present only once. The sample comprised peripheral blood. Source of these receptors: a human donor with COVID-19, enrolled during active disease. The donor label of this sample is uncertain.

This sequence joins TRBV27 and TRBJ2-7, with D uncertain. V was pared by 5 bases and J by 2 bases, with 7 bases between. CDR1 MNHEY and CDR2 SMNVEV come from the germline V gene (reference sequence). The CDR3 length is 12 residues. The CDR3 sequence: CASSPTAYEQYF. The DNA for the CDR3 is TGTGCCAGCAGTCCCACAGCCTACGAGCAGTACTTC.

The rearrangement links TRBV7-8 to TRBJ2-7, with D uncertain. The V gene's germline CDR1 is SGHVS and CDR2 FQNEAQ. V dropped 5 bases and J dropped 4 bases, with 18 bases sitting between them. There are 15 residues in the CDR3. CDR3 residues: CASSAPVGPIYEQYF. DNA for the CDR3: TGTGCCAGCAGCGCCCCGGTGGGCCCGATTTACGAGCAGTACTTC.

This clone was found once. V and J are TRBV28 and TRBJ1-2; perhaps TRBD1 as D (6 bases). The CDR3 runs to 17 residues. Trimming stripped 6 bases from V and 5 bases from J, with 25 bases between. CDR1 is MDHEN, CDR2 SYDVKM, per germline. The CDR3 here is CASSLALAGGGGYGYTF. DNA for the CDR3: TGTGCCAGCAGCCTAGCCCTAGCCGGGGGAGGGGGGTATGGCTACACCTTC.

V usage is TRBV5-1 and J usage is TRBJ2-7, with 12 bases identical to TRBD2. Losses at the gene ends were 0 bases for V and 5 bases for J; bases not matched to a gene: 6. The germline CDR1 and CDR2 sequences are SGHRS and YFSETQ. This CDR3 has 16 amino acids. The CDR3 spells CASSLATSGSPHEQYF. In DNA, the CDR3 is TGCGCCAGCAGCTTGGCGACTAGCGGGAGCCCCCACGAGCAGTACTTC.

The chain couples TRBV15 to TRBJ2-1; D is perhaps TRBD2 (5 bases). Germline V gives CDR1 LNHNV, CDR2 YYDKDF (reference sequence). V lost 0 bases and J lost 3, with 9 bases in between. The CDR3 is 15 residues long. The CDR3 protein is CATSRDPGLYNEQFF. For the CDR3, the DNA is TGTGCCACCAGCAGAGATCCTGGACTCTACAATGAGCAGTTCTTC.

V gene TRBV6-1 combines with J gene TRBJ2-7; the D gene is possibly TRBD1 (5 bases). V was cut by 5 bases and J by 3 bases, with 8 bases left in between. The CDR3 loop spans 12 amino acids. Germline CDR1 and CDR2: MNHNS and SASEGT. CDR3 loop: CASSSTDYEQYF. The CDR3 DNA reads TGTGCCAGCAGTTCGACAGACTACGAGCAGTACTTC.

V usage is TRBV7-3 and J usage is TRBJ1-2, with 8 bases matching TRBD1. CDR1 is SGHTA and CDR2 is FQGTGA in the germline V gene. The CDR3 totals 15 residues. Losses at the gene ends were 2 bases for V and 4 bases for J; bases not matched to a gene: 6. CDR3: CASSLLAGTGYGYTF. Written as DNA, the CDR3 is TGTGCCAGCAGCTTATTGGCCGGGACAGGCTATGGCTACACCTTC.

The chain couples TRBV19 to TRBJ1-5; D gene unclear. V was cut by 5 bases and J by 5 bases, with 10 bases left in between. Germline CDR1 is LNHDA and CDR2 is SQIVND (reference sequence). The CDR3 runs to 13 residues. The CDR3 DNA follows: TGTGCCAGTAGTGCGAGAGGAGATCAGCCCCAGCATTTT. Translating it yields CASSARGDQPQHF.

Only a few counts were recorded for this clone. The DNA of the CDR3 is TGTGCCACCAGTGCGAAACTAGCAGACAATGAGCAGTTCTTC. This translates into CATSAKLADNEQFF. This chain uses TRBV24-1 with TRBJ2-1, with a tentative D call TRBD2 (6 bases). The CDR3 spans 14 residues. Trimming took 5 bases from V and 5 from J, leaving 12 bases between them. Per germline, CDR1 KGHDR and CDR2 SFDVKD.

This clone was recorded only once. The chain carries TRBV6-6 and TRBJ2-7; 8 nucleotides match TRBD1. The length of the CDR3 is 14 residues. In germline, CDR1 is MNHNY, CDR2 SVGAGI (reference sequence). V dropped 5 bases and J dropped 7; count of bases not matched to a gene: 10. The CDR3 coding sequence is TGTGCCAGCAGTACGCCGGGGACAGGTAGGGAGCAGTACTTC. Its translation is CASSTPGTGREQYF.

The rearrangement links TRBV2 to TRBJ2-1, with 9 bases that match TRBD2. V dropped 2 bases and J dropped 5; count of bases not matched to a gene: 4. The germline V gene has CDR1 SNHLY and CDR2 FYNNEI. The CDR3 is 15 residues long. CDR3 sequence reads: CASSELGLADNEQFF. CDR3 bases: TGTGCCAGCAGTGAATTGGGACTAGCTGACAATGAGCAGTTCTTC.

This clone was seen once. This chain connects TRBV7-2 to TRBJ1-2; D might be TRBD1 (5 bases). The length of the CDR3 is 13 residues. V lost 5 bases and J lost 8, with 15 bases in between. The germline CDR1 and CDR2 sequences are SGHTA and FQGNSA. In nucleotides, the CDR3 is TGTGCCAGCAGCATTAGGAGGGGTCAAGGCTACACCTTC. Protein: CASSIRRGQGYTF.

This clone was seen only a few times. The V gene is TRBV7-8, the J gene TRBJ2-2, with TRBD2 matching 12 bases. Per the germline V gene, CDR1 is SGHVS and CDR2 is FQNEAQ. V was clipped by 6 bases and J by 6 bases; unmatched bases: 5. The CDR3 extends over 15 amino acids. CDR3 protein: CASRRLAGVPGELFF. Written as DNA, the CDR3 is TGTGCCAGCAGGAGACTAGCGGGAGTTCCCGGGGAGCTGTTTTTT. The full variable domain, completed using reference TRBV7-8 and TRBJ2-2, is GAGVSQSPRYKVAKRGQDVALRCDPISGHVSLFWYQQALGQGPEFLTYFQNEAQLDKSGLPSDRFFAERPEGSVSTLKIQRTQQEDSAVYLCASRRLAGVPGELFFGEGSRLTVL.

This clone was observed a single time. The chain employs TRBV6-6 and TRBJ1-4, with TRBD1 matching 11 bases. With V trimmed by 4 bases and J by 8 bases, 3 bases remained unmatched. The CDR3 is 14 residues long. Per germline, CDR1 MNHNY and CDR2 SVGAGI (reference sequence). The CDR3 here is CASSSRTGGEKLFF. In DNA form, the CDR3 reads TGTGCCAGCAGTTCTCGGACAGGGGGCGAAAAACTGTTTTTT.

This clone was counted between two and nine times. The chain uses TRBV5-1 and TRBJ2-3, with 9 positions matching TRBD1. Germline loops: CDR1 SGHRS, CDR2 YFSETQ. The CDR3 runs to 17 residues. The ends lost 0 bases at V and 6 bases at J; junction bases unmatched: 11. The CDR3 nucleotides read TGCGCCAGCAGCTTGGCAGGGGGACAGGGACGGCGGGATACGCAGTATTTT. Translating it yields CASSLAGGQGRRDTQYF.

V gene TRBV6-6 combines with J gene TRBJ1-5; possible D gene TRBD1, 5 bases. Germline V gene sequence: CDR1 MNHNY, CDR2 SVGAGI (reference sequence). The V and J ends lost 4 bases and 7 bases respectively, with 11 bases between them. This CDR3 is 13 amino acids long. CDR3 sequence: CASSSRGDQPQHF. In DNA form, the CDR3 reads TGTGCCAGCAGTTCTCGGGGGGACCAGCCCCAGCATTTT.

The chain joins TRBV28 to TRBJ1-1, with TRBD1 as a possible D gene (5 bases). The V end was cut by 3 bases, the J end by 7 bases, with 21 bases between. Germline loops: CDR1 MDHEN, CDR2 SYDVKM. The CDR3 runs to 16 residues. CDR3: CASSFGGGANSFEAFF. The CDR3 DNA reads TGTGCCAGCAGTTTTGGGGGAGGGGCAAACTCCTTTGAAGCTTTCTTT.

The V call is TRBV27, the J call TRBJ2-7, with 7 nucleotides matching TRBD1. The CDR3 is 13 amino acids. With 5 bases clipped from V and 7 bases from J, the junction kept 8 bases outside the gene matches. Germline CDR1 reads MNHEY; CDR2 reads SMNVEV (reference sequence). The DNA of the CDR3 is TGTGCCAGCAGTGTCGACAGGGCTGGTGAGCAGTACTTC. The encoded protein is CASSVDRAGEQYF.

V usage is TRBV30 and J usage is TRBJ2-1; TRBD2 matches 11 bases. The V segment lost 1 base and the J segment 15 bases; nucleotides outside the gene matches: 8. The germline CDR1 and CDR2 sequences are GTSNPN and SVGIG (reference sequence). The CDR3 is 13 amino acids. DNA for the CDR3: TGTGCCTGGAGTGACCCCCGAGGGACTAGCGGGTTCTTC. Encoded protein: CAWSDPRGTSGFF.

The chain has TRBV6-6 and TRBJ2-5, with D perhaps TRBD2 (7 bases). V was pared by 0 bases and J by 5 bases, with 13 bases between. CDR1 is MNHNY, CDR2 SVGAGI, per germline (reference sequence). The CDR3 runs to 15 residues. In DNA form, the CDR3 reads TGTGCCAGCAGTTACTCACAGGGACTAAGGGAGACCCAGTACTTC. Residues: CASSYSQGLRETQYF.

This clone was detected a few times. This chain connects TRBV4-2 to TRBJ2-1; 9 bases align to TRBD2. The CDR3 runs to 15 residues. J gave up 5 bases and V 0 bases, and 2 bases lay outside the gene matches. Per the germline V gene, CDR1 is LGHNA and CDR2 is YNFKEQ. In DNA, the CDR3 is TGTGCCAGCAGCCAAGATAGCGGGAGCCACAATGAGCAGTTCTTC. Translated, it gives CASSQDSGSHNEQFF.

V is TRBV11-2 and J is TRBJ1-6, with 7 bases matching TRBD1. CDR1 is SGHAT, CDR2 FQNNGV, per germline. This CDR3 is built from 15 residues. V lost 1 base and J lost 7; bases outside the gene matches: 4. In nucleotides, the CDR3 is TGTGCCAGCAGCTTAGGGACAGGAGGAAATTCACCCCTCCACTTT. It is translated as CASSLGTGGNSPLHF. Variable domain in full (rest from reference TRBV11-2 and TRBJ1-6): EAGVAQSPRYKIIEKRQSVAFWCNPISGHATLYWYQQILGQGPKLLIQFQNNGVVDDSQLPKDRFSAERLKGVDSTLKIQPAKLEDSAVYLCASSLGTGGNSPLHFGNGTRLTVT.

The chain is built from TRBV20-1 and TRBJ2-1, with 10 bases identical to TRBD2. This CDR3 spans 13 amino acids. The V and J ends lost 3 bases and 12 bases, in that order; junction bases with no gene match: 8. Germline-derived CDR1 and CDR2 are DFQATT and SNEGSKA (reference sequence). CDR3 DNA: TGCAGTGCTAGTCCCAGCGGGAGGGCCGGGCAGTTCTTC. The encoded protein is CSASPSGRAGQFF.

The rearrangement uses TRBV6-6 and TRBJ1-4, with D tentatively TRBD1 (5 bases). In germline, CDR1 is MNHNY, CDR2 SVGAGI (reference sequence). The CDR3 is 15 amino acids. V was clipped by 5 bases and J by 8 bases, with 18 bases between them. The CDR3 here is CASSGGRGVGEKLFF. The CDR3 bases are TGTGCCAGCAGTGGGGGGAGGGGAGTGGGAGAAAAACTGTTTTTT.

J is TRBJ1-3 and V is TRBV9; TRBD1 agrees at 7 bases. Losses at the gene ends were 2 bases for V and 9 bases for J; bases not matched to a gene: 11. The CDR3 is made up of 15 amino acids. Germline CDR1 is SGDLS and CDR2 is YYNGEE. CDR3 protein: CASSVQGDDLGTIYF. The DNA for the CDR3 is TGTGCCAGCAGCGTCCAGGGGGATGATTTGGGCACCATATATTTT.

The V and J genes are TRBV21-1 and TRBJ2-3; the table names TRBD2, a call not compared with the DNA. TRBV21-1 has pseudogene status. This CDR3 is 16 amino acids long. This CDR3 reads CASSKKEVNSTDTQYF. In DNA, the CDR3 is TGTGCCAGCAGCAAAAAGGAGGTTAATAGCACAGATACGCAGTATTTT.

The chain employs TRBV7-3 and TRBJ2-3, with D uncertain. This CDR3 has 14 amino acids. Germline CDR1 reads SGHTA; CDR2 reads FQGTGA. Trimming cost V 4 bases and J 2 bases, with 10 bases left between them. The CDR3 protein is CASSSSPVTDTQYF. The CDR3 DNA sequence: TGTGCCAGCAGCTCTTCGCCGGTCACAGATACGCAGTATTTT.